What follows is one T cell receptor (beta chain) and its context. Its specificity is unknown. The study ran its PCR with 60 Vbeta and 13 Jbeta primers. The repertoire was sequenced with immunoSEQ multiplex PCR; TCRdb's copy has only in-frame clones and lacks some. This table holds 60,000 to 70,000 clones, around 68% found once. V was clipped by 6 bases and J by 4 bases, with 12 bases between them. This CDR3 is 13 amino acids long. From germline, CDR1 is ENHRY and CDR2 SYGVKD. The record originates from a study of cytomegalovirus exposure and HLA in healthy donors. Findings and limits, study-wide: Later analysis identified around 15,000 TCR beta sequences associated with HLA alleles, using a false discovery rate threshold of 0.05.

What was sequenced was PBMCs. The chain combines TRBV10-3 with TRBJ1-2; D is unclear. This TCR was sampled from a middle-aged man in good health and CMV-seropositive. CDR3 protein: CAIRNRATYGYTF. The CDR3 nucleotides are TGTGCCATCAGAAACAGAGCAACCTATGGCTACACCTTC.